These T cell receptor beta chains were read from a single sample in a study of blood T cells in healthy people across ages. From the 5' RACE reads, TCRdb called clonotypes with MiXCR, one entry per CDR3 protein. The data contain about 830,000 distinct CDR3 sequences, nearly 60% of them singletons. The sequenced material came from blood. These receptors were collected from a man aged 25 to 40 in good health. CDR3s include the opening cysteine and the closing phenylalanine or tryptophan. The order of the fields is D gene, clone size, J gene, V gene, CDR3 DNA, CDR3 protein. A D gene is named only where the DNA matches it firmly. Clone sizes are given selectively: once, few, many, or a class where the clone is expanded.

TRBD2 - TRBJ2-1 TRBV4-1 TGCGCCAGCAGCCAATCACTAGCGGGAGAGGACTACAATGAGCAGTTCTTC CASSQSLAGEDYNEQFF
- - TRBJ1-2 TRBV12-3/TRBV12-4 TGTGCCAGCAGGCCCGGTACAGGGCTGAACTATGGCTACACCTTC CASRPGTGLNYGYTF
- - TRBJ1-5 TRBV29-1 TGCAGCGTTGAAGATCGGGTGATTGGGAGGGATCAGCCCCAGCATTTT CSVEDRVIGRDQPQHF
- few TRBJ2-1 TRBV28 TGTGCCAGCAGTACCAAGGTCGGGGGTACCTACAATGAGCAGTTCTTC CASSTKVGGTYNEQFF
TRBD2 - TRBJ2-1 TRBV7-2 TGTGCCAGCAGCGTAGTAAGCGGGAGGAACACCATCCACGAGCAGTTCTTC CASSVVSGRNTIHEQFF
- - TRBJ2-1 TRBV4-3 TGCGCCAGCAGCGTTACGCGAGTGGGGAATGAGCAGTTCTTC CASSVTRVGNEQFF
- few TRBJ1-1 TRBV7-3 TGTGCCAGCAGCTCCGCACCTCATGGCGCGGGGGCTGAAGCTTTCTTT CASSSAPHGAGAEAFF
- few TRBJ2-5 TRBV13 TGTGCCAGCAGCTTAAATGGGGGGCCTCAAGAGACCCAGTACTTC CASSLNGGPQETQYF
TRBD2 - TRBJ2-7 TRBV7-2 TGTGCCAGCAGCCGGACTAGCGGGGAGGGCTACGAGCAGTACTTC CASSRTSGEGYEQYF
TRBD1 few TRBJ2-1 TRBV5-1 TGCGCCAGCAGCTTCGGGACAGATTACAATGAGCAGTTCTTC CASSFGTDYNEQFF
- - TRBJ2-7 TRBV6-2/TRBV6-3 TGTGCCAGCGTGGAGGACACGGGCGAGCAGTACTTC CASVEDTGEQYF
- - TRBJ2-1 TRBV7-9 TGTGCCAGCAGCCCGAACGCCGACAGTTCCAATGAGCAGTTCTTC CASSPNADSSNEQFF
- - TRBJ1-6 TRBV11-3 TGTGCCAGCAGCTCACGACAGGCTAGTCAATCACCCCTCCACTTT CASSSRQASQSPLHF
- - TRBJ2-7 TRBV29-1 TGCAGCGTTGCTGGCGGGGCGACCTACGAGCAGTACTTC CSVAGGATYEQYF